In this sample, the clone carrying this TCR beta chain turned up a few times. This sample is drawn from a study of CD8 T cells in ankylosing spondylitis. For TCR beta, libraries came from quantitative 5'-RACE with molecular barcodes. Via MiXCR, TCRdb re-called the 5' RACE reads, giving one row per CDR3 protein. The table has 350,000 to 450,000 distinct CDR3 sequences, approximately 20% seen once. Sequenced material: blood, either unsorted or a sorted T cell fraction (not recorded which). The source is a male donor with ankylosing spondylitis or in good health (not recorded which).

CDR3 amino acids: CASSRFQETQYF. The CDR3 bases are TGTGCCAGCAGCCGCTTCCAAGAGACCCAGTACTTC. The chain employs TRBV7-9 and TRBJ2-5; no clear D. This CDR3 has 12 residues. CDR1 and CDR2 from the germline V gene are SEHNR and FQNEAQ (reference sequence). The V and J ends lost 5 bases and 1 base respectively, with 5 bases between them.